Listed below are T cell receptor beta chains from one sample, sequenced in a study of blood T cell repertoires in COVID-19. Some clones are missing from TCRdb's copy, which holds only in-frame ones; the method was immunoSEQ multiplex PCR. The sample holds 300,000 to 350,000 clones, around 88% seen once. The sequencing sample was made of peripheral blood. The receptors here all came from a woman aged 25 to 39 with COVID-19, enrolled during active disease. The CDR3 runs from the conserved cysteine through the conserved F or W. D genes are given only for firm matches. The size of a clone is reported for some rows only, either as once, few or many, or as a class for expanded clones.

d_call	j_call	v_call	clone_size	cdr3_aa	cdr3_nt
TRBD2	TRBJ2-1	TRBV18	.	CASRPAGGVNEQFF	TGTGCCAGCCGCCCGGCGGGGGGGGTCAATGAGCAGTTCTTC
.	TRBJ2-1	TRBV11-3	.	CASSLDPSRNQNEQFF	TGTGCCAGCAGCTTAGATCCTAGCAGAAACCAGAATGAGCAGTTCTTC
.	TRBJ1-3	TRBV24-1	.	CATSELGPGGSGNTIYF	TGTGCCACCAGTGAACTTGGTCCGGGGGGGTCTGGAAACACCATATATTTT
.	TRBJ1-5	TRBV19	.	CASSWGQGQPQHF	TGTGCCAGTAGTTGGGGGCAGGGTCAGCCCCAGCATTTT
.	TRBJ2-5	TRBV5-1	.	CASSGQTLQGETQYF	TGCGCCAGCAGCGGGCAGACCCTTCAGGGGGAGACCCAGTACTTC
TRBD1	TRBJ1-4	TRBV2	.	CASSQKPGQGGEKLFF	TGTGCCAGCAGTCAAAAGCCGGGACAGGGTGGAGAAAAACTGTTTTTT
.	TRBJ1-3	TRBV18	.	CASSPLDSGNTIYF	TGTGCCAGCTCACCACTAGACTCTGGAAACACCATATATTTT
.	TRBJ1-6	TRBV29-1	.	CSCRTADNSPLHF	TGCAGCTGCCGGACAGCCGATAATTCACCCCTCCACTTT
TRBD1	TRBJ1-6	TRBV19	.	CASKGWDRNSPLHF	TGTGCCAGTAAAGGTTGGGACAGAAATTCACCCCTCCACTTT
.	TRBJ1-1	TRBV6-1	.	CASSDPNMNTEAFF	TGTGCCAGCAGTGACCCAAACATGAACACTGAAGCTTTCTTT
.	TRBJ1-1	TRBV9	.	CASSVAAGYGTEAFF	TGTGCCAGCAGCGTAGCTGCAGGGTATGGCACTGAAGCTTTCTTT
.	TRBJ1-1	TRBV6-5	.	CASSSSRGSERTEAFF	TGTGCCAGCAGTTCCAGCCGGGGTTCCGAACGTACTGAAGCTTTCTTT
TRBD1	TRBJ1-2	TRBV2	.	CASSGGTGLRGYTF	TGTGCCAGCAGTGGGGGGACAGGGTTGCGAGGCTACACCTTC
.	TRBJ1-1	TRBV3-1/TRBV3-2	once	CASSQAGGGITEAFF	TGTGCCAGCAGCCAGGCGGGGGGTGGGATCACTGAAGCTTTCTTT
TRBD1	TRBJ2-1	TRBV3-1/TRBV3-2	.	CASSTRDRVFNEQFF	TGTGCCAGCAGCACCCGGGACAGGGTTTTCAATGAGCAGTTCTTC
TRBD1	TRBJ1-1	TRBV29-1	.	CSSSWGQGGAFF	TGCAGCTCCTCCTGGGGACAGGGGGGCGCTTTCTTT
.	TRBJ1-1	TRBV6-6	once	CASSTASIMNTEAFF	TGTGCCAGCAGTACTGCCTCTATTATGAACACTGAAGCTTTCTTT
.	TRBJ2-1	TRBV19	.	CASSIGTARLNEQFF	TGTGCCAGTAGTATAGGGACTGCCCGTCTAAATGAGCAGTTCTTC
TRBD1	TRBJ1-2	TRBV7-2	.	CASTQGARYGYTF	TGTGCCAGCACACAGGGGGCCCGCTATGGCTACACCTTC
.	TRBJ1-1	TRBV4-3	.	CASSQGTQNTEAFF	TGCGCCAGCAGCCAAGGGACACAGAACACTGAAGCTTTCTTT
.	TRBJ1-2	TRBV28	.	CASSFDAPASYGYTF	TGTGCCAGCAGTTTCGATGCTCCAGCTAGCTATGGCTACACCTTC
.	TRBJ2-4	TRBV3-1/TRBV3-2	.	CASSQGSYIQYF	TGTGCCAGCAGCCAGGGTAGCTACATTCAGTACTTC